This entry lists 21 T cell receptor beta chains sequenced from one sample in a study of OX40 agonist ivuxolimab in advanced cancers. Clones were read by immunoSEQ multiplex PCR, and TCRdb kept only the in-frame ones, dropping some. The sample contains 35,000 to 55,000 clones, about 95% of which appear only once. The source material was CD4+ or CD8+ T cells sorted from blood, sampled in a trial of the OX40 agonist ivuxolimab. The receptors were gathered from an adult with an advanced solid tumor such as melanoma, head and neck, liver or kidney cancer.

V usage is TRBV15 and J usage is TRBJ1-2; tentative D call: TRBD1 (6 bases). CDR3 length equals 16 residues. Germline lookup yields CDR1 LNHNV and CDR2 YYDKDF (reference sequence). V was trimmed by 0 bases and J by 3 bases, leaving 14 bases between them. The CDR3 DNA is TGTGCCACCAGCAGAGATATCCCCAGGGGAGACTATGGCTACACCTTC. Its protein product is CATSRDIPRGDYGYTF.

The rearrangement links TRBV7-3 to TRBJ2-3, with TRBD1 matching 11 bases. Germline CDR1 and CDR2: SGHTA and FQGTGA. The CDR3 has 15 residues. The trim removed 3 bases at V and 3 bases at J, leaving 2 bases unmatched. CDR3 protein: CASSFGQGATDTQYF. The CDR3 nucleotides read TGTGCCAGCAGCTTCGGACAGGGGGCGACAGATACGCAGTATTTT.

The chain joins TRBV2 to TRBJ2-7, with TRBD1 identical over 9 bases. The CDR3 extends over 15 amino acids. V trimming: 2 bases; J trimming: 4 bases; junction bases outside the gene matches: 6. Germline CDR1 and CDR2: SNHLY and FYNNEI. CDR3 sequence (DNA): TGTGCCAGCAGTGAATCCTGGGACAGGGATTACGAGCAGTACTTC. Residues: CASSESWDRDYEQYF.

The chain has TRBV11-2 and TRBJ2-2; no reliable D call. CDR1 and CDR2 (germline): SGHAT, FQNNGV. V lost 4 bases to trimming and J lost 6 bases, with 6 bases between them. The CDR3 loop spans 12 amino acids. CDR3 loop: CASSSPSGELFF. The CDR3, as DNA: TGTGCCAGCAGCTCCCCTTCCGGGGAGCTGTTTTTT.

This clone appeared a single time. The chain links TRBV2 to TRBJ1-2; D remains unclear. CDR3 size: 13 residues. CDR1 is SNHLY, CDR2 FYNNEI, per germline. Trimming cost V 5 bases and J 5 bases, with 12 bases left between them. CDR3 coding DNA: TGTGCCAGCAGTCGAGACAAGTCTTATGGCTACACCTTC. Its protein is CASSRDKSYGYTF.

For the CDR3, the DNA is TGCGCCAGCAGCTCCGGGACTAGCGGGACGAATGAGCAGTTCTTC. The encoded protein is CASSSGTSGTNEQFF. The rearrangement joins TRBV5-1 to TRBJ2-1; 13 positions match TRBD2. The CDR3 consists of 15 residues. The V gene end was trimmed by 3 bases and the J gene end by 7 bases; junction bases not matched to a gene: 4. The germline CDR1 and CDR2 sequences are SGHRS and YFSETQ.

This chain links TRBV11-2 with TRBJ2-5, with TRBD2 identical over 12 bases. Germline V lookup: CDR1 SGHAT, CDR2 FQNNGV. The CDR3 sequence is 15 residues long. The V and J ends lost 5 bases and 5 bases, in that order; junction bases with no gene match: 6. CDR3 sequence reads: CASSVTSGSFETQYF. The DNA of the CDR3 is TGTGCCAGCAGCGTGACTAGCGGGAGTTTCGAGACCCAGTACTTC.

The chain combines TRBV19 with TRBJ1-2; no clear D gene. Trimming removed 6 bases at V and 7 bases at J, with 12 bases between. CDR1 is LNHDA, CDR2 SQIVND, per germline (reference sequence). This CDR3 comprises 12 residues. The CDR3 protein is CASRIFGVGYTF. CDR3 in DNA: TGTGCCAGTAGGATTTTCGGTGTTGGCTACACCTTC.

This chain uses TRBV28 with TRBJ2-7; 13 nucleotides match TRBD2. The ends lost 5 bases at V and 4 bases at J; junction bases unmatched: 8. Germline V gene data show CDR1 as MDHEN and CDR2 as SYDVKM. CDR3 length equals 16 residues. The CDR3 DNA follows: TGTGCCAGCAGTCATTATACTAGCGGGAGGGCTTACGAGCAGTACTTC. It codes for CASSHYTSGRAYEQYF.

This sequence joins TRBV21-1 and TRBJ2-7; the DNA was not compared with TRBD2, the D call given in the table. TRBV21-1 is reported as a pseudogene. This CDR3 is built from 14 residues. CDR3 nucleotides: TGTGCCAGCAGCCCAATCGAGATTTTCTACGAGCAGTACTTC. It yields the protein CASSPIEIFYEQYF.

The J gene is TRBJ2-7, the V gene TRBV11-2; TRBD1 is a possible D gene (5 bases). Germline V gene sequence: CDR1 SGHAT, CDR2 FQNNGV. V was cut by 0 bases and J by 0 bases, with 6 bases left in between. This CDR3 is 14 amino acids long. The CDR3, as DNA: TGTGCCAGCAGCTTAGAGACAGACTCCTACGAGCAGTACTTC. Amino acids: CASSLETDSYEQYF.

This chain uses TRBV11-2 with TRBJ2-5, with 12 bases aligning to TRBD2. This CDR3 comprises 17 residues. The germline gives CDR1 SGHAT, CDR2 FQNNGV. The trim removed 1 base at V and 4 bases at J, leaving 7 bases unmatched. CDR3 DNA sequence: TGTGCCAGCAGCTTAGGTGCTAGCGGGAGGGCCAGAGAGACCCAGTACTTC. Translated, it gives CASSLGASGRARETQYF.

The rearrangement joins TRBV9 to TRBJ1-2, with unresolved D. V dropped 0 bases and J dropped 0 bases, with 6 bases sitting between them. This CDR3 region has 14 residues. The germline V gene has CDR1 SGDLS and CDR2 YYNGEE. The CDR3 DNA follows: TGTGCCAGCAGCGTAGAGGCAGCTAACTATGGCTACACCTTC. As protein: CASSVEAANYGYTF. Together with reference TRBV9 and TRBJ1-2, the CDR3 gives the full variable domain: DSGVTQTPKHLITATGQRVTLRCSPRSGDLSVYWYQQSLDQGLQFLIQYYNGEERAKGNILERFSAQQFPDLHSELNLSSLELGDSALYFCASSVEAANYGYTFGSGTRLTVV.

This clone showed up just once. The genes are TRBV2 and TRBJ2-5, with 11 bases fitting TRBD2. The germline V gene encodes CDR1 SNHLY and CDR2 FYNNEI. The CDR3 sequence is 14 residues long. With V trimmed by 7 bases and J by 2 bases, 3 bases remained unmatched. The chain's CDR3 is CASIGTSGQETQYF. The CDR3 nucleotides are TGTGCCAGCATCGGGACTAGCGGACAAGAGACCCAGTACTTC.

This clone was detected once. This sequence joins TRBV15 and TRBJ2-6; unclear D gene. Germline V gene data show CDR1 as LNHNV and CDR2 as YYDKDF (reference sequence). V was pared by 6 bases and J by 2 bases, with 5 bases between. This CDR3 has 13 residues. In nucleotides, the CDR3 is TGTGCCACCAGGGGGACTGGGGCCAACGTCCTGACTTTC. Its protein is CATRGTGANVLTF.

This sequence joins TRBV5-6 and TRBJ2-1; 8 nucleotides match TRBD2. The CDR3 has 18 residues. V lost 1 base to trimming and J lost 0 bases; unmatched junction nucleotides: 9. The germline gives CDR1 SGHDT, CDR2 YYEEEE. CDR3 residues: CASSLKLWGTSSYNEQFF. As DNA, the CDR3 is TGTGCCAGCAGCTTGAAGTTGTGGGGGACTAGCTCCTACAATGAGCAGTTCTTC. Looking up the rest from reference TRBV5-6 and TRBJ2-1 gives the full variable domain: DAGVTQSPTHLIKTRGQQVTLRCSPKSGHDTVSWYQQALGQGPQFIFQYYEEEERQRGNFPDRFSGHQFPNYSSELNVNALLLGDSALYLCASSLKLWGTSSYNEQFFGPGTRLTVL.

The V and J genes are TRBV2 and TRBJ2-3, with 9 bases aligning to TRBD2. There are 15 residues in the CDR3. V gave up 8 bases and J gave up 2 bases; unmatched junction bases: 8. Germline loops: CDR1 SNHLY, CDR2 FYNNEI. CDR3 nucleotides: TGTGCCAGCCCGAGGACTAGCGTACTCACAGATACGCAGTATTTT. Its protein product is CASPRTSVLTDTQYF.

The V gene is TRBV7-2, the J gene TRBJ2-1, with 10 bases lining up with TRBD1. The junction had 8 bases not matched to a gene; V was cut back by 1 base and J by 14 bases. Germline CDR1 SGHTA, CDR2 FQGNSA. This CDR3 is 14 amino acids long. This CDR3 reads CASSLGLGQGMEFF. Written as DNA, the CDR3 is TGTGCCAGCAGCTTAGGTTTGGGACAGGGGATGGAGTTCTTC.

This CDR3 is CASSVGWGTGYQETQYF. As DNA, the CDR3 is TGTGCCAGCAGCGTAGGTTGGGGGACAGGTTACCAAGAGACCCAGTACTTC. This rearrangement joins TRBV9 to TRBJ2-5, with 8 bases identical to TRBD1. Germline V gene sequence: CDR1 SGDLS, CDR2 YYNGEE. The CDR3 runs 17 residues. With 0 bases clipped from V and 0 bases from J, the junction kept 7 bases outside the gene matches.

Here the CDR3 reads CASSPAAGAAYNEQFF. CDR3 nucleotides: TGTGCCAGCAGCCCGGCGGCGGGAGCAGCCTACAATGAGCAGTTCTTC. The chain recombines TRBV5-6 with TRBJ2-1; the match to TRBD2 covers 7 bases. V lost 4 bases and J lost 2; bases outside the gene matches: 9. The germline CDR1 and CDR2 sequences are SGHDT and YYEEEE. This CDR3 is 16 amino acids long. The full variable domain, its missing parts supplied by reference TRBV5-6 and TRBJ2-1, is DAGVTQSPTHLIKTRGQQVTLRCSPKSGHDTVSWYQQALGQGPQFIFQYYEEEERQRGNFPDRFSGHQFPNYSSELNVNALLLGDSALYLCASSPAAGAAYNEQFFGPGTRLTVL.

The rearrangement links TRBV4-3 to TRBJ1-2; D is uncertain. CDR1 and CDR2 from the germline V gene are LGHNA and YSLEER. V was trimmed by 0 bases and J by 5 bases, leaving 10 bases between them. The CDR3 is 14 residues long. CDR3 sequence (DNA): TGCGCCAGCAGCCAAGATAGGCAGGTTTATGGCTACACCTTC. Amino acid sequence: CASSQDRQVYGYTF.